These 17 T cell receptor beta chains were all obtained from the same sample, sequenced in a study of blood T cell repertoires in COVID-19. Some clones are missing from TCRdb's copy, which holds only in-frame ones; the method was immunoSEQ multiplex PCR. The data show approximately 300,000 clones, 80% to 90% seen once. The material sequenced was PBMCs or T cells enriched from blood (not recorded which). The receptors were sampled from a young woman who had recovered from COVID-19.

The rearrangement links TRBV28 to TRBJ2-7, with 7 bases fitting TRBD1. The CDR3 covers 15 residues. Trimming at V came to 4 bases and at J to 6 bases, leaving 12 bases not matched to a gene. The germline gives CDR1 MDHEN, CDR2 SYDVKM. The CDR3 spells CASSYDRVGRVEQYF. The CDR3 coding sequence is TGTGCCAGCAGTTACGACAGGGTAGGACGGGTCGAGCAGTACTTC.

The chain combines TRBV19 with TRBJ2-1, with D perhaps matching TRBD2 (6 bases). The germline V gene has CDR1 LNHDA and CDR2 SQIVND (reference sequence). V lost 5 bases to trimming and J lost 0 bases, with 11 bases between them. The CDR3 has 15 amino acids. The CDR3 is CASSSATSSYNEQFF. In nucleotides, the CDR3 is TGTGCCAGTAGTTCGGCGACTAGCTCCTACAATGAGCAGTTCTTC.

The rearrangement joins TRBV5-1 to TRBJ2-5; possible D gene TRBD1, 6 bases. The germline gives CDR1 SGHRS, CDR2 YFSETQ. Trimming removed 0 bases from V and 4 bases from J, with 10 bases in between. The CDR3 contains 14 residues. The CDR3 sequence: CASSLVSRGETQYF. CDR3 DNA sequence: TGCGCCAGCAGCTTGGTCAGCAGGGGAGAGACCCAGTACTTC.

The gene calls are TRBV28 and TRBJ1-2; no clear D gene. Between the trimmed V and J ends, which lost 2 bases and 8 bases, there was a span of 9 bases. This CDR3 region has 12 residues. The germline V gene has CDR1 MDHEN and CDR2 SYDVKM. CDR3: CASSLPQFGYTF. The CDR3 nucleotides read TGTGCCAGCAGTTTACCCCAATTCGGCTACACCTTC.

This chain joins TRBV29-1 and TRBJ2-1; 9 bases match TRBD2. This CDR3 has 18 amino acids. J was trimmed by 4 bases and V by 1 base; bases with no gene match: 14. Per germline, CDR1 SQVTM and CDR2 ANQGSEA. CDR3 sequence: CSVEGQFVASGAYNEQFF. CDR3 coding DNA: TGCAGCGTTGAAGGTCAGTTCGTCGCTAGCGGGGCGTACAATGAGCAGTTCTTC.

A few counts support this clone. The CDR3, as DNA: TGTGCCAGCAGCCCGTTGGGACAGCCCTACGAGCAGTACTTC. Its protein product is CASSPLGQPYEQYF. The chain is built from TRBV7-9 and TRBJ2-7, with 7 bases fitting TRBD1. V shed 5 bases and J 2 bases; nucleotides not matched to a gene: 6. CDR1 and CDR2 (germline): SEHNR, FQNEAQ (reference sequence). The CDR3 has 14 amino acids.

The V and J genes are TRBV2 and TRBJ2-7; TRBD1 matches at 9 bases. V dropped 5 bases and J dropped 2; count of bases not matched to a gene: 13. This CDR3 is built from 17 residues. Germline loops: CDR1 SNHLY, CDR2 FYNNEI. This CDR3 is CASSRAQGARVAYEQYF. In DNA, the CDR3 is TGTGCCAGCAGTCGGGCACAGGGGGCGCGAGTTGCCTACGAGCAGTACTTC.

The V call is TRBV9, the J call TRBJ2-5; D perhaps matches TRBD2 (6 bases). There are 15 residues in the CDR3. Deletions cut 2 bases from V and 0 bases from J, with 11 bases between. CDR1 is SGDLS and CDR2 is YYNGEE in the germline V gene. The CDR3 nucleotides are TGTGCCAGCAGCGTGGGACTCCGGTACCAAGAGACCCAGTACTTC. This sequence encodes CASSVGLRYQETQYF.

The CDR3 DNA sequence: TGTGCCAGCAGTGGAGGGGGCTACCCCTGGGGGCCCCAGCATTTT. Translated, it gives CASSGGGYPWGPQHF. The gene calls are TRBV6-6 and TRBJ1-5; 7 bases fit TRBD1. V dropped 5 bases and J dropped 9; count of bases not matched to a gene: 13. This CDR3 comprises 15 residues. CDR1 MNHNY and CDR2 SVGAGI come from the germline V gene (reference sequence).

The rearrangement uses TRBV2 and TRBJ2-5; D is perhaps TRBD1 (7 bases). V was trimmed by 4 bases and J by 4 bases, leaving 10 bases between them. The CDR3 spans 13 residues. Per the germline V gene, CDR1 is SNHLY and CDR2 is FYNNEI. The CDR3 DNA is TGTGCCAGCAGTGGGAGGGGGCGAGAGACCCAGTACTTC. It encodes CASSGRGRETQYF.

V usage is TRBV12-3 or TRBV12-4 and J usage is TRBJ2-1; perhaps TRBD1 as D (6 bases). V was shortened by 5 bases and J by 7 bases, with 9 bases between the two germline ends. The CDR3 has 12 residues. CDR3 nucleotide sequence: TGTGCCAGCAGTCCACAGGGTAATGAGCAGTTCTTC. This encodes CASSPQGNEQFF.

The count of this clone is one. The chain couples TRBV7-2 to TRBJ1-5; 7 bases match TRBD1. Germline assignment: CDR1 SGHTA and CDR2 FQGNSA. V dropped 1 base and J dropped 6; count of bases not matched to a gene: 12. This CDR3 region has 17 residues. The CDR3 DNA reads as TGTGCCAGCAGCTTAGGACGGGACAGAGTGGATCGTCAGCCCCAGCATTTT. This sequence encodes CASSLGRDRVDRQPQHF.

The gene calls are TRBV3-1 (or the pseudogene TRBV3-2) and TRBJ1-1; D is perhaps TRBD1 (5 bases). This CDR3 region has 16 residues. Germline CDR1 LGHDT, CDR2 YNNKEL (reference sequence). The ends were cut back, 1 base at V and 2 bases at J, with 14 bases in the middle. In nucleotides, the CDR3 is TGTGCCAGCAGCCAAGTGAGTGACAGTTCCAACACTGAAGCTTTCTTT. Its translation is CASSQVSDSSNTEAFF.

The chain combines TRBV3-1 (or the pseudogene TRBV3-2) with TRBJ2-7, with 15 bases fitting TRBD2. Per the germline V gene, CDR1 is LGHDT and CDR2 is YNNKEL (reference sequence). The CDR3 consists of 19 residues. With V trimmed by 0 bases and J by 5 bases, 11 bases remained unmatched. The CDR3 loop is CASSQDRTSGGEGFDEQYF. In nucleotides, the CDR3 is TGTGCCAGCAGCCAAGATCGGACTAGCGGGGGGGAAGGATTTGACGAGCAGTACTTC.

The CDR3 loop is CATSDFKKGLGLDTQYF. CDR3 nucleotides: TGTGCCACCAGTGATTTTAAGAAGGGGTTAGGTCTCGATACGCAGTATTTT. The chain has TRBV24-1 and TRBJ2-3; D is possibly TRBD1 (5 bases). V lost 1 base and J 6 bases, leaving 19 bases between the germline ends. The germline CDR1 and CDR2 sequences are KGHDR and SFDVKD. The CDR3 is 17 residues long.

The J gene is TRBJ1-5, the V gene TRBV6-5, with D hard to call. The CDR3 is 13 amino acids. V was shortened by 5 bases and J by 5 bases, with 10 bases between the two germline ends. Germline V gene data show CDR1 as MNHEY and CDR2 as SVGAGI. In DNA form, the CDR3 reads TGTGCCAGCAGTCCGGGTTACTATCAGCCCCAGCATTTT. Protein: CASSPGYYQPQHF.

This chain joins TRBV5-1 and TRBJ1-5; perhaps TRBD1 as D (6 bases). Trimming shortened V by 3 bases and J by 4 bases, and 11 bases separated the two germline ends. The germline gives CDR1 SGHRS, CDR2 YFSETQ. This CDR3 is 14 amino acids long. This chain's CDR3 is CASSSTGNNQPQHF. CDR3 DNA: TGCGCCAGCAGCTCTACAGGGAATAATCAGCCCCAGCATTTT.